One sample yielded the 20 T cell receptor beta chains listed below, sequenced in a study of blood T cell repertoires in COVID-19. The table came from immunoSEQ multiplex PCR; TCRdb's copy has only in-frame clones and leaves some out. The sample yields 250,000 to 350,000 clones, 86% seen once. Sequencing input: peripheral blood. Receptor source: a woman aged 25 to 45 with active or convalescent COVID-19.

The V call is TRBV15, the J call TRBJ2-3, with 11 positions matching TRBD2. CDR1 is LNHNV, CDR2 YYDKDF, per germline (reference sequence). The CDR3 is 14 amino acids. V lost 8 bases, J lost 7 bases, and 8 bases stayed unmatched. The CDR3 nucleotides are TGTGCCACCTCTCTAGCGGGGGGACCCCATACGCAGTATTTT. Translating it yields CATSLAGGPHTQYF. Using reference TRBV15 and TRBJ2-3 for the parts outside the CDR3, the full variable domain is DAMVIQNPRYQVTQFGKPVTLSCSQTLNHNVMYWYQQKSSQAPKLLFHYYDKDFNNEADTPDNFQSRRPNTSFCFLDIRSPGLGDTAMYLCATSLAGGPHTQYFGPGTRLTVL.

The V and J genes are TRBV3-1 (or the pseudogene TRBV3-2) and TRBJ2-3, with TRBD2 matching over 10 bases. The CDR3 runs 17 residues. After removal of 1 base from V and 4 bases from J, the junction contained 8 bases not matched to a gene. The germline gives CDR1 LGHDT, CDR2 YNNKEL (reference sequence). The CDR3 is CASSQVLSSGGADTQYF. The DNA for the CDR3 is TGTGCCAGCAGCCAAGTCCTCTCTAGCGGGGGCGCAGATACGCAGTATTTT.

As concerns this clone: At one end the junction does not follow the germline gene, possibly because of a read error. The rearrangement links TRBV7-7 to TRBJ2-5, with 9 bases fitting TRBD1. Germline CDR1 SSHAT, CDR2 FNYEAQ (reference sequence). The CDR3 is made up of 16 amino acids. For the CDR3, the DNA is TGTGCTAGCAGCTTAATCGGTGACAGGGGGGAAGAGACCCAGTACTTC. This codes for CASSLIGDRGEETQYF. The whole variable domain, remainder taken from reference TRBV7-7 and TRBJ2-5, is GAGVSQSPRYKVTKRGQDVTLRCDPISSHATLYWYQQALGQGPEFLTYFNYEAQPDKSGLPSDRFSAERPEGSISTLTIQRTEQRDSAMYRCASSLIGDRGEETQYFGPGTRLLVL.

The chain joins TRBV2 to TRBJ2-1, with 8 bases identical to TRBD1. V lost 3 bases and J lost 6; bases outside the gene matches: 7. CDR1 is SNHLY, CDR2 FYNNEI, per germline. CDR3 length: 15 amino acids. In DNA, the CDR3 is TGTGCCAGCAGTGAGCCGTACAGGGGGGTCAATGAGCAGTTCTTC. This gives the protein CASSEPYRGVNEQFF.

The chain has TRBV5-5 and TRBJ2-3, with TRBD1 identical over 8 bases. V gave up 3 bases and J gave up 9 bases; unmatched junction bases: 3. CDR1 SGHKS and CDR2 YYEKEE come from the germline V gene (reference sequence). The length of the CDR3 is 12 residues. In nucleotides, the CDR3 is TGTGCCAGCAGCTACGGACAGGGAACGCAGTATTTT. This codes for CASSYGQGTQYF.

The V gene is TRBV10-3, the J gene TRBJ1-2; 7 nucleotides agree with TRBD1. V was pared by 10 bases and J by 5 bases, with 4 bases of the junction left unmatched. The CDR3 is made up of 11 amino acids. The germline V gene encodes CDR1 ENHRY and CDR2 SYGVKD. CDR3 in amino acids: CATLQGYGYTF. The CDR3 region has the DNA TGTGCCACGCTACAGGGGTATGGCTACACCTTC.

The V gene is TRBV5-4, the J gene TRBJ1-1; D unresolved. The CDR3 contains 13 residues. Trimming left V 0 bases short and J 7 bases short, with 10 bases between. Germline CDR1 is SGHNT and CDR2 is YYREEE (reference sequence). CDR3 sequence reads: CASSLERRFEAFF. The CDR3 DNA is TGTGCCAGCAGCTTGGAGAGGAGATTTGAAGCTTTCTTT.

The CDR3 nucleotides are TGTGCCAGCAGCCCCAGGGGTGGCGCTAATGAAAAACTGTTTTTT. Amino acids: CASSPRGGANEKLFF. V gene TRBV7-2 combines with J gene TRBJ1-4, with D tentatively TRBD1 (6 bases). The CDR3 runs 15 residues. The germline V gene has CDR1 SGHTA and CDR2 FQGNSA. The V gene lost 5 bases and the J gene lost 3 bases, with 13 bases spanning the gap.

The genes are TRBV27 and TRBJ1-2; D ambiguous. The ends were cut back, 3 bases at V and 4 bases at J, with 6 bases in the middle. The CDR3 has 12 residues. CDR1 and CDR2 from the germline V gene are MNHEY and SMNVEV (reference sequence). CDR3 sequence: CASSLRGYGYTF. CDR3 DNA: TGTGCCAGCAGTTTGCGGGGCTATGGCTACACCTTC.

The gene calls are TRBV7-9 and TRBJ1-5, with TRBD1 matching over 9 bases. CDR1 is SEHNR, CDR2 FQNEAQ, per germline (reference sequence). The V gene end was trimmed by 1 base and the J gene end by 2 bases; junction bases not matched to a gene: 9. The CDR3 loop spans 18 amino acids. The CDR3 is CASSLVVKGQGGNQPQHF. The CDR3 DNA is TGTGCCAGCAGCTTAGTAGTAAAGGGACAGGGAGGCAATCAGCCCCAGCATTTT.

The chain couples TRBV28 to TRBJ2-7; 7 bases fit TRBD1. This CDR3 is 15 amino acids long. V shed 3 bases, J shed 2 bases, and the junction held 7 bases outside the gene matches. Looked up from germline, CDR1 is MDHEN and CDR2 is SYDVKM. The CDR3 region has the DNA TGTGCCAGCAGTTTGTTAGCAGGGGGTACCTACGAGCAGTACTTC. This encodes CASSLLAGGTYEQYF.

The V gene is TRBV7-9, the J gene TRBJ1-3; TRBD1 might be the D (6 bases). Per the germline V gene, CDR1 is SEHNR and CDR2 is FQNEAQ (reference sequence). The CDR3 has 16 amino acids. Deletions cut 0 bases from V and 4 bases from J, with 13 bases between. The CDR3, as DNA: TGTGCCAGCAGCTTAGCCCGGGGGGCGGAAGGAAACACCATATATTTT. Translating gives CASSLARGAEGNTIYF.

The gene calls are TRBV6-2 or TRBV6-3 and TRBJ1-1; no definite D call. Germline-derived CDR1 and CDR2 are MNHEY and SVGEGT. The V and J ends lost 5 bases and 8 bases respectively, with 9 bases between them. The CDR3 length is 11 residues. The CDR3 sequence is CASSQAGEAFF. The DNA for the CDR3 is TGTGCCAGCAGTCAGGCTGGCGAAGCTTTCTTT.

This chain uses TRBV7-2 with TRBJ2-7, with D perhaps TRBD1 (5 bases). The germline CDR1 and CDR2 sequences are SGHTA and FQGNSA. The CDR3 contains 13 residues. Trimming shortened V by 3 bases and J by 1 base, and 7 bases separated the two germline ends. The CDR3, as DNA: TGTGCCAGCAGCTTTCGACAGTCCTACGAGCAGTACTTC. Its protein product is CASSFRQSYEQYF.

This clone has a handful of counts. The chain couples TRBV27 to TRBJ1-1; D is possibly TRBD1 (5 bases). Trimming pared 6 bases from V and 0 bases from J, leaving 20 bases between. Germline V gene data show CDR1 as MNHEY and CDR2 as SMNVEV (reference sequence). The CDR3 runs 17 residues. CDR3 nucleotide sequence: TGTGCCAGCAGGCCTACATGGACGCGGGGCATGAACACTGAAGCTTTCTTT. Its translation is CASRPTWTRGMNTEAFF.

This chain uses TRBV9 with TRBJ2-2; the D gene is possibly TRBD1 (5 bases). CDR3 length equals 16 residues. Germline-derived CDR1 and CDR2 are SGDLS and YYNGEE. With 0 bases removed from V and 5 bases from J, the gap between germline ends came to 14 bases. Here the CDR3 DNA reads TGTGCCAGCAGCGTAGGGGCAGGGTACGGGACCGGGGAGCTGTTTTTT. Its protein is CASSVGAGYGTGELFF.

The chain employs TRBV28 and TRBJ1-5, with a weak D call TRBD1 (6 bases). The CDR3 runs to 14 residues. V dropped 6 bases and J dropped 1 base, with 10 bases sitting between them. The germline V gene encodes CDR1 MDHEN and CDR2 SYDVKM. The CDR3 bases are TGTGCCAGCAGCCGGACAGTAAGCAATCAGCCCCAGCATTTT. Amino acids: CASSRTVSNQPQHF.

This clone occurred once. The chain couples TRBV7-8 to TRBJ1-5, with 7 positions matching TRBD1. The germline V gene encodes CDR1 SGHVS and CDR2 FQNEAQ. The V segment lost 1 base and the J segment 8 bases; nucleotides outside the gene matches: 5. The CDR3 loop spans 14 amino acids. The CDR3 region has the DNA TGTGCCAGCAGCTTAGGGAGGGGGCAGAAGCCCCAGCATTTT. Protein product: CASSLGRGQKPQHF.

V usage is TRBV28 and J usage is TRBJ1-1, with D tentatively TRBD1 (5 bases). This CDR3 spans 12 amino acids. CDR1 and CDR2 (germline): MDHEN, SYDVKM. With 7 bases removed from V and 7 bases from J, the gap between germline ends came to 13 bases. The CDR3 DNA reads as TGTGCCAGCATCGGGGGAGTCGGTGAAGCTTTCTTT. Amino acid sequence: CASIGGVGEAFF.

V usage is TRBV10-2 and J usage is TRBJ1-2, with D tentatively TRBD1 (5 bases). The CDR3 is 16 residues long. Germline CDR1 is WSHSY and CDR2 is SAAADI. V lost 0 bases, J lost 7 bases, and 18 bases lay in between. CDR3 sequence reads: CASSESRGRGTFGYTF. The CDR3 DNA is TGCGCCAGCAGTGAGTCGCGGGGGAGGGGCACTTTTGGCTACACCTTC.